Sequencing of this TCR beta chain was carried out in a study of blood T cell repertoires in COVID-19. The wider study: Donors in the United States, Italy and Spain gave samples during acute or convalescent COVID-19. PBMCs, B-cell-depleted T cells, or T cells provided the cDNA or gDNA that made up the material.

Data came from immunoSEQ multiplex PCR; TCRdb stores just in-frame clones and leaves some out. This sample has 75,000 to 85,000 clones, with roughly 85% found just once. The CDR3 loop spans 13 amino acids. V was clipped by 2 bases and J by 3 bases, with 7 bases between them. Germline CDR1 and CDR2: SGHTA and FQGNSA. The sample consisted of peripheral blood. The receptor was derived from a human donor in a cohort sampled during active COVID-19. This chain uses TRBV7-2 with TRBJ1-2; D possibly corresponds to TRBD1 (5 bases). CDR3 residues: CASSLFRDYGYTF. Written as DNA, the CDR3 is TGTGCCAGCAGCTTATTCAGGGACTATGGCTACACCTTC.